This T cell receptor beta chain came from a study of blood T cells in healthy people across ages. Findings and limits, study-wide: Naive CD4+ cells and diversity were both higher in long-lived donors than in aged donors. Higher naive T cell percentage went strongly together with higher TCR beta diversity. Age showed a roughly linear inverse relationship with TCR beta diversity per million T cells. Because donor CMV status was unknown, expanded clonotype changes were possibly confounded.

A note on this clonotype: Antigen unknown.

Germline V gene data show CDR1 as SGHVS and CDR2 as FQNEAQ. With 1 base clipped from V and 4 bases from J, the junction kept 6 bases outside the gene matches. This CDR3 has 16 amino acids. Using a J-beta primer mix together with a sample-barcoded 5' primer, a second PCR was run for about 6 to 11 cycles. TCRdb recomputed calls from the 5' RACE reads with MiXCR, one row per CDR3 protein. The sample carries about 640,000 distinct CDR3 sequences, about 28% recorded once. This receptor was identified in a woman older than 75 in good health. The source material was blood. The chain recombines TRBV7-8 with TRBJ1-4, with TRBD1 identical over 7 bases. The CDR3 DNA reads as TGTGCCAGCAGCTTAGGGAAAAGGGGGCTTAATGAAAAACTGTTTTTT. Amino acid sequence: CASSLGKRGLNEKLFF.